Described below is a single T cell receptor (beta chain) sequence and its context. The data were taken from a study of blood T cell repertoires in COVID-19. Study-wide background: The study drew acute and convalescent COVID-19 samples from the United States, Italy and Spain.

Trimming cost V 0 bases and J 0 bases, with 7 bases left between them. Per germline, CDR1 SGDLS and CDR2 YYNGEE. This CDR3 comprises 15 residues. Original methodology: Nucleated cell counts were estimated from reference gene primer amplification. The table came from immunoSEQ multiplex PCR; TCRdb's copy has only in-frame clones and leaves some out. That table supplies the V and J calls and clone size; D and trimming were determined from the DNA. The profile shows 120,000 to 150,000 clones, over 85% of them singletons. Sequencing was performed on peripheral blood. This clonotype originated in a human donor in a cohort sampled during active COVID-19. The J gene is TRBJ2-1, the V gene TRBV9; tentatively, D is TRBD2 (6 bases). The CDR3 bases are TGTGCCAGCAGCGTAGGACTAGACTCCTACAATGAGCAGTTCTTC. Residues: CASSVGLDSYNEQFF.